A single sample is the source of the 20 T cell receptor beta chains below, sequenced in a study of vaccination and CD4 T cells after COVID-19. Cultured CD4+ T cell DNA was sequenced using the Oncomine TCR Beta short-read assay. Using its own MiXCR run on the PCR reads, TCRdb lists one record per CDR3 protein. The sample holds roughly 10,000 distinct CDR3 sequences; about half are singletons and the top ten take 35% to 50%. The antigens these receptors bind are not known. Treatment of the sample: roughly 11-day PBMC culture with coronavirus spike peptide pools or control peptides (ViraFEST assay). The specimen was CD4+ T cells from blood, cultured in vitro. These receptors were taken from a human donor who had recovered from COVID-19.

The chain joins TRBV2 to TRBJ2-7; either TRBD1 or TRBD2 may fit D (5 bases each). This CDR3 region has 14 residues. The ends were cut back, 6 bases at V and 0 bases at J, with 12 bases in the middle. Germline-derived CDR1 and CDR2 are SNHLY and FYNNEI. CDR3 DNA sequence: TGTGCCAGCAGGGGACCCGTCAGCTCCTACGAGCAGTACTTC. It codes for CASRGPVSSYEQYF.

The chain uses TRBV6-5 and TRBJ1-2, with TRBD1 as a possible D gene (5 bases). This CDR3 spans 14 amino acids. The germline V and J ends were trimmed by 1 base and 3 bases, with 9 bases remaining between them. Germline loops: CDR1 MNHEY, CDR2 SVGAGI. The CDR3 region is CASSYYRSDYGYTF. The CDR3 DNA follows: TGTGCCAGCAGTTACTACAGGTCAGACTATGGCTACACCTTC.

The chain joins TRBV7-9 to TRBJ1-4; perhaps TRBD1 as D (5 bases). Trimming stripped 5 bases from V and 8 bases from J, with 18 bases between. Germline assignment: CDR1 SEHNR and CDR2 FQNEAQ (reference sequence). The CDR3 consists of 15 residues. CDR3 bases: TGTGCCAGCAGCGGCAGGGTGTTGGGGGAGGAAAAACTGTTTTTT. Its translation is CASSGRVLGEEKLFF.

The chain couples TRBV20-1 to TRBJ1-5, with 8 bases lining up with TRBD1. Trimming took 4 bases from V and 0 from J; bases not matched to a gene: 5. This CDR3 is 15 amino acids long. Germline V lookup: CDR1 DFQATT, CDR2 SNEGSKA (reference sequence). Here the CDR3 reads CSANRGGYSNQPQHF. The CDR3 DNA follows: TGCAGTGCTAACAGGGGGGGTTATAGCAATCAGCCCCAGCATTTT.

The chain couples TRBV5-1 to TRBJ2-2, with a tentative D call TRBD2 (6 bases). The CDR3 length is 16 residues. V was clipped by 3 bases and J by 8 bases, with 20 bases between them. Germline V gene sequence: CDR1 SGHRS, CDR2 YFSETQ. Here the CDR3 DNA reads TGCGCCAGCAGCTCCCAGACTAGTAGCGGCGGGGGGGAGCTGTTTTTT. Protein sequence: CASSSQTSSGGGELFF.

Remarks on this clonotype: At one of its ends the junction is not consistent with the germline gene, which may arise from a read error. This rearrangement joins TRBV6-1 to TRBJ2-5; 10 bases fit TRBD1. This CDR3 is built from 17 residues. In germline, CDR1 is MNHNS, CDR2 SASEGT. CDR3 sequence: CAISESGGTGAFRDQYF. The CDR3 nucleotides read TGTGCCATCAGTGAGTCGGGGGGGACAGGGGCTTTTCGAGACCAGTACTTC.

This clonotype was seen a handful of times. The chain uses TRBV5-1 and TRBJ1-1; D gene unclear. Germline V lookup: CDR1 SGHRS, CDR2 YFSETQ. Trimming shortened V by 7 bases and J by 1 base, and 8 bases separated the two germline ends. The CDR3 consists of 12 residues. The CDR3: CASGVGNTEAFF. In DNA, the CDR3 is TGCGCCAGCGGTGTTGGGAACACTGAAGCTTTCTTT.

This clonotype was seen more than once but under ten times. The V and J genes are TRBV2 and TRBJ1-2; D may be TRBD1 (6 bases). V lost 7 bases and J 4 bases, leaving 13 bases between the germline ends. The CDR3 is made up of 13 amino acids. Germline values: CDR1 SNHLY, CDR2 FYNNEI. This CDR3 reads CASIWGQFYGYTF. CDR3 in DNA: TGTGCCAGCATTTGGGGGCAGTTCTATGGCTACACCTTC.

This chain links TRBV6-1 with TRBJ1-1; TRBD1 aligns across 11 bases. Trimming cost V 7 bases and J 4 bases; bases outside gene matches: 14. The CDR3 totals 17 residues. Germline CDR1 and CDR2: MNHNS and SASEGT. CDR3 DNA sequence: TGTGCCAGCAACCCTCCCGGGACAGGGGGTGGAGGCACTGAAGCTTTCTTT. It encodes CASNPPGTGGGGTEAFF.

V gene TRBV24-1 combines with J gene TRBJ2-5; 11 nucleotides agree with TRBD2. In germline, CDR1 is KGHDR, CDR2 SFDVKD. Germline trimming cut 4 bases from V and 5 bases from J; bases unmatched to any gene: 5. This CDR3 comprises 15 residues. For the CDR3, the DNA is TGTGCCACCAGTGACCCTAGCGGGGGGCGGGAGACCCAGTACTTC. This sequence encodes CATSDPSGGRETQYF.

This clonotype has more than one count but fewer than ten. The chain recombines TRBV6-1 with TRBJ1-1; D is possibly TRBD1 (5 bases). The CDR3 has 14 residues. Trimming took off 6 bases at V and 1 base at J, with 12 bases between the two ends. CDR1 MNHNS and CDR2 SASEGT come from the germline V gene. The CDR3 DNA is TGTGCCAGCAGGCTGGGGGTCTCGAACACTGAAGCTTTCTTT. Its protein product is CASRLGVSNTEAFF.

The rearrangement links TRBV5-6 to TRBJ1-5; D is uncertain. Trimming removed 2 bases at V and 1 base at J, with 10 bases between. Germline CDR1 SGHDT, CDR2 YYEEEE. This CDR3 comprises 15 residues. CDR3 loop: CASSFWTRSNQPQHF. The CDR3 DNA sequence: TGTGCCAGCAGCTTTTGGACCCGCAGCAATCAGCCCCAGCATTTT.

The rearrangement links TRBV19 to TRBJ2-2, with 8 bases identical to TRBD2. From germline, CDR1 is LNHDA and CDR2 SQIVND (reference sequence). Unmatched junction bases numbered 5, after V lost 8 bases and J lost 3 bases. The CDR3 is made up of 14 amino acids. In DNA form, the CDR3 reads TGTGCCAGTCTCGGGGGGGGATACACCGGGGAGCTGTTTTTT. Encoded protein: CASLGGGYTGELFF.

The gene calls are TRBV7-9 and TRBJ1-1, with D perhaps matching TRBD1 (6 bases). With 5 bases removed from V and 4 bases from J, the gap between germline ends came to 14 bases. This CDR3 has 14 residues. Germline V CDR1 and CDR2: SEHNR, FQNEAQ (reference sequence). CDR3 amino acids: CASSLLTGSTEAFF. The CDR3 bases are TGTGCCAGCAGCCTTCTAACAGGGTCCACTGAAGCTTTCTTT.

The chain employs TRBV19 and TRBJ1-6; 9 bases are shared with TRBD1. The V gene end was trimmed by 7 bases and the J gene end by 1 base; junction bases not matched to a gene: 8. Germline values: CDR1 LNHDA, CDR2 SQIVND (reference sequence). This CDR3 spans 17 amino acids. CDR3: CASNEDRGFSYNSPLHF. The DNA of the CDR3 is TGTGCCAGTAACGAGGACAGGGGTTTTTCCTATAATTCACCCCTCCACTTT.

CDR3 in amino acids: CASKGNGNEQFF. CDR3 coding DNA: TGTGCCAGCAAGGGGAATGGGAATGAGCAGTTCTTC. The rearrangement uses TRBV2 and TRBJ2-1; D is possibly TRBD1 (5 bases). The CDR3 has 12 amino acids. V lost 7 bases and J 7 bases, leaving 11 bases between the germline ends. Germline V gene data show CDR1 as SNHLY and CDR2 as FYNNEI.

The CDR3 bases are TGTGCCAGCAGTTCCCGGGAAAAGGGGAATTCACCCCTCCACTTT. Amino acid sequence: CASSSREKGNSPLHF. This sequence joins TRBV6-5 and TRBJ1-6; perhaps TRBD1 as D (5 bases). Germline V lookup: CDR1 MNHEY, CDR2 SVGAGI. V gave up 4 bases and J gave up 7 bases, with 14 bases separating them. This CDR3 contains 15 residues.

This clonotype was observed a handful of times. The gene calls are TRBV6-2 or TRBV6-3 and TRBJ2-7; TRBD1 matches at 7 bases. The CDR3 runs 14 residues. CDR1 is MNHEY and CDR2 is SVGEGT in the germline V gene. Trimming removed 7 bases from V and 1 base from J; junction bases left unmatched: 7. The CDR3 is CASTPRTGSYEQYF. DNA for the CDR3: TGTGCCAGCACCCCCAGGACAGGATCCTACGAGCAGTACTTC.

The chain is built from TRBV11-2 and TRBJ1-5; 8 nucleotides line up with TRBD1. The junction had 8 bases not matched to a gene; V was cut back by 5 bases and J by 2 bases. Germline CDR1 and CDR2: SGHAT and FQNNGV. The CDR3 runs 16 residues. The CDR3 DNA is TGTGCCAGCAGCCAAGATTGGGGACAGGGCAATCAGCCCCAGCATTTT. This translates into CASSQDWGQGNQPQHF.

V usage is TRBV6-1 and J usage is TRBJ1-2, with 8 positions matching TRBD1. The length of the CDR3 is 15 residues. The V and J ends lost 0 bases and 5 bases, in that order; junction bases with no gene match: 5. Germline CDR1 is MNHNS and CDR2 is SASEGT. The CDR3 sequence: CASSEAERQGYGYTF. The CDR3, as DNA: TGTGCCAGCAGTGAAGCGGAAAGACAGGGGTATGGCTACACCTTC.